These 28 T cell receptor beta chains were all obtained from the same sample, sequenced in a study of T cell repertoires in cytomegalovirus infection. One entry per CDR3 protein, called by TCRdb with MiXCR from the reads. The sample consists of 150,000 to 180,000 distinct CDR3 sequences, less than 25% of them appearing once. Material: PBMCs. Every receptor here comes from a human donor in good health (CMV status not recorded). Some clones in this sample may be carry-over from other donors' samples.

This clonotype was found a few times. The V gene is TRBV7-9, the J gene TRBJ1-4, with D perhaps matching TRBD1 (5 bases). V was pared by 5 bases and J by 5 bases, with 6 bases between. Germline values: CDR1 SEHNR, CDR2 FQNEAQ (reference sequence). The CDR3 length is 12 residues. The CDR3 DNA reads as TGTGCCAGCAGCGCAGGGAATGAAAAACTGTTTTTT. It specifies CASSAGNEKLFF.

This clonotype showed up just a few times. The chain has TRBV5-1 and TRBJ2-1, with a weak D call TRBD2 (5 bases). The germline V and J ends were trimmed by 1 base and 0 bases, with 14 bases remaining between them. This CDR3 region has 17 residues. Germline V gene data show CDR1 as SGHRS and CDR2 as YFSETQ. As DNA, the CDR3 is TGCGCCAGCAGCTTGAGCAGCGTGGGGAGCTCCTACAATGAGCAGTTCTTC. Translating it yields CASSLSSVGSSYNEQFF.

A few counts support this clonotype. V usage is TRBV19 and J usage is TRBJ1-2; a possible D gene is TRBD1 (5 bases). The CDR3 length is 13 residues. Trimming took off 3 bases at V and 3 bases at J, with 8 bases between the two ends. The germline V gene encodes CDR1 LNHDA and CDR2 SQIVND (reference sequence). CDR3 sequence (DNA): TGTGCCAGTAGTATCAGGGAAGACTATGGCTACACCTTC. It codes for CASSIREDYGYTF. The full variable domain, its missing parts supplied by reference TRBV19 and TRBJ1-2, is DGGITQSPKYLFRKEGQNVTLSCEQNLNHDAMYWYRQDPGQGLRLIYYSQIVNDFQKGDIAEGYSVSREKKESFPLTVTSAQKNPTAFYLCASSIREDYGYTFGSGTRLTVV.

This clonotype was detected ten times or more. The CDR3 nucleotides are TGTGCCAGCAGCAGCATAGCTGGAGCAGGTGCTGGAAACACCATATATTTT. Translation gives CASSSIAGAGAGNTIYF. The genes are TRBV7-6 and TRBJ1-3; D not resolved. This CDR3 spans 17 amino acids. Trimming took off 5 bases at V and 2 bases at J, with 19 bases between the two ends. From germline, CDR1 is SGHVS and CDR2 FNYEAQ.

The chain recombines TRBV20-1 with TRBJ2-2, with 15 bases that match TRBD2. Looked up from germline, CDR1 is DFQATT and CDR2 is SNEGSKA (reference sequence). The CDR3 sequence is 16 residues long. Losses at the gene ends were 6 bases for V and 5 bases for J; bases not matched to a gene: 7. As DNA, the CDR3 is TGCAGTGCGAGGGGACTAGCGGGAGGAGAGACCGGGGAGCTGTTTTTT. This gives the protein CSARGLAGGETGELFF.

Remarks on this clonotype: A much larger clone sits a single nucleotide away, making a read error possible. This chain connects TRBV7-6 to TRBJ2-1; D may be TRBD2 (5 bases). Trimming took off 0 bases at V and 5 bases at J, with 14 bases between the two ends. This CDR3 comprises 16 residues. In germline, CDR1 is SGHVS, CDR2 FNYEAQ. CDR3: CASSLAQWELNNEQFF. Written as DNA, the CDR3 is TGTGCCAGCAGCTTAGCGCAGTGGGAGCTGAACAATGAGCAGTTCTTC.

V is TRBV19 and J is TRBJ2-5, with TRBD1 identical over 7 bases. Per the germline V gene, CDR1 is LNHDA and CDR2 is SQIVND (reference sequence). Trimming at V came to 4 bases and at J to 4 bases, leaving 9 bases not matched to a gene. This CDR3 region has 15 residues. CDR3 sequence: CASSTRTGTRETQYF. The CDR3 DNA follows: TGTGCCAGTAGTACCCGGACAGGAACCCGAGAGACCCAGTACTTC.

This clonotype has ten or more counts. The chain has TRBV7-6 and TRBJ2-3; no clear D. V was shortened by 5 bases and J by 2 bases, with 8 bases between the two germline ends. Germline lookup yields CDR1 SGHVS and CDR2 FNYEAQ. There are 13 residues in the CDR3. CDR3 amino acids: CASSPAVTDTQYF. CDR3 bases: TGTGCCAGCAGCCCCGCGGTCACAGATACGCAGTATTTT. The full variable domain, its missing parts supplied by reference TRBV7-6 and TRBJ2-3, is GAGVSQSPRYKVTKRGQDVALRCDPISGHVSLYWYRQALGQGPEFLTYFNYEAQQDKSGLPNDRFSAERPEGSISTLTIQRTEQRDSAMYRCASSPAVTDTQYFGPGTRLTVL.

This clonotype was picked up a small number of times. V gene TRBV6-4 combines with J gene TRBJ1-1; D perhaps matches TRBD1 (6 bases). This CDR3 comprises 13 residues. The V end lost 3 bases, the J end lost 10 bases, and 15 bases lay between the germline ends. Germline assignment: CDR1 MRHNA and CDR2 SNTAGT. The CDR3: CASSEWPDSGAFF. In DNA, the CDR3 is TGTGCCAGCAGTGAATGGCCGGACAGTGGAGCTTTCTTT.

This clonotype turned up a few times. V usage is TRBV10-3 and J usage is TRBJ2-3, with D possibly being TRBD1 (5 bases). Trimming pared 5 bases from V and 0 bases from J, leaving 6 bases between. Per germline, CDR1 ENHRY and CDR2 SYGVKD. This CDR3 has 13 residues. Here the CDR3 DNA reads TGTGCCATCAGTACAGGTAGCACAGATACGCAGTATTTT. The encoded protein is CAISTGSTDTQYF.

The J gene is TRBJ2-2, the V gene TRBV5-1, with D possibly being TRBD1 or TRBD2 (5 bases each). The V and J ends lost 4 bases and 5 bases respectively, with 15 bases between them. Per the germline V gene, CDR1 is SGHRS and CDR2 is YFSETQ. The CDR3 loop spans 15 amino acids. This CDR3 reads CASSQGPTDTGELFF. In DNA, the CDR3 is TGCGCCAGCAGCCAGGGACCGACTGATACCGGGGAGCTGTTTTTT. Drawing the rest from reference TRBV5-1 and TRBJ2-2, the complete variable domain is KAGVTQTPRYLIKTRGQQVTLSCSPISGHRSVSWYQQTPGQGLQFLFEYFSETQRNKGNFPGRFSGRQFSNSRSEMNVSTLELGDSALYLCASSQGPTDTGELFFGEGSRLTVL.

The table lists this clonotype with many counts. The rearrangement joins TRBV7-2 to TRBJ2-3; 13 bases are a match to TRBD2. This CDR3 is built from 17 residues. Trimming cost V 5 bases and J 3 bases; bases outside gene matches: 8. Germline CDR1 reads SGHTA; CDR2 reads FQGNSA. The CDR3 bases are TGTGCCAGCAGCCTAACTAGCGGGAGGGCCGGAACAGATACGCAGTATTTT. This gives the protein CASSLTSGRAGTDTQYF.

This clonotype was detected ten times or more. CDR3 amino acids: CASSLSRDSPGELFF. The DNA of the CDR3 is TGTGCCAGCAGCTTATCCCGGGACAGTCCCGGGGAGCTGTTTTTT. The J gene is TRBJ2-2, the V gene TRBV7-9; TRBD1 aligns across 7 bases. Looked up from germline, CDR1 is SEHNR and CDR2 is FQNEAQ (reference sequence). V shed 2 bases, J shed 6 bases, and the junction held 6 bases outside the gene matches. The length of the CDR3 is 15 residues.

Concerning this clonotype itself: A much larger clonotype is one base distant, so this may be a read error. The V call is TRBV7-2, the J call TRBJ2-7; tentatively, D is TRBD1 or TRBD2 (5 bases each). Trimming stripped 3 bases from V and 2 bases from J, with 11 bases between. The CDR3 totals 14 residues. Germline CDR1 is SGHTA and CDR2 is FQGNSA. In DNA, the CDR3 is TGTGCCAGCAGCTTCTGGGACGGAGCCTACGAGCAGTACTTC. The encoded protein is CASSFWDGAYEQYF. Combining the CDR3 with reference TRBV7-2 and TRBJ2-7 gives the whole variable domain GAGVSQSPSNKVTEKGKDVELRCDPISGHTALYWYRQSLGQGLEFLIYFQGNSAPDKSGLPSDRFSAERTGGSVSTLTIQRTQQEDSAVYLCASSFWDGAYEQYFGPGTRLTVT.

There are many counts of this clonotype. The genes are TRBV12-3 or TRBV12-4 and TRBJ1-1; the D gene is possibly TRBD1 (6 bases). This CDR3 has 13 residues. V was shortened by 3 bases and J by 4 bases, with 9 bases between the two germline ends. In DNA, the CDR3 is TGTGCCAGCAGTTTGACAGGACCCACTGAAGCTTTCTTT. Translation gives CASSLTGPTEAFF.

The J gene is TRBJ2-5, the V gene TRBV28; 9 nucleotides align to TRBD1. V shed 5 bases, J shed 2 bases, and the junction held 3 bases outside the gene matches. The germline CDR1 and CDR2 sequences are MDHEN and SYDVKM. The CDR3 sequence is 14 residues long. The CDR3 loop is CASSPGTGQETQYF. The CDR3 coding sequence is TGTGCCAGCAGTCCTGGGACAGGGCAAGAGACCCAGTACTTC.

V usage is TRBV29-1 and J usage is TRBJ1-2; D is perhaps TRBD1 (5 bases). The germline V gene encodes CDR1 SQVTM and CDR2 ANQGSEA. Trimming stripped 4 bases from V and 4 bases from J, with 19 bases between. CDR3 length: 15 residues. CDR3 in amino acids: CSVGRSLQGSYGYTF. For the CDR3, the DNA is TGCAGCGTTGGGAGGTCTCTCCAGGGCTCCTATGGCTACACCTTC.

This chain joins TRBV12-3 or TRBV12-4 and TRBJ1-5; TRBD1 is a possible D gene (6 bases). This CDR3 is built from 16 residues. V was shortened by 4 bases and J by 0 bases, with 13 bases between the two germline ends. CDR3 DNA: TGTGCCAGCAGTTCCAGGAACAGGGTTAGCAATCAGCCCCAGCATTTT. Its translation is CASSSRNRVSNQPQHF.

This clonotype was recorded a few times. The rearrangement joins TRBV28 to TRBJ1-6; D may be TRBD1 (5 bases). Per germline, CDR1 MDHEN and CDR2 SYDVKM. Trimming removed 5 bases at V and 4 bases at J, with 15 bases between. This CDR3 has 16 amino acids. CDR3: CASSQGTASYNSPLHF. In nucleotides, the CDR3 is TGTGCCAGCAGTCAAGGGACGGCAAGTTATAATTCACCCCTCCACTTT.

This clonotype appeared a single time. Germline and junction disagree at one end, which may indicate a read error. This sequence joins TRBV11-2 and TRBJ1-6; TRBD1 might be the D (6 bases). The CDR3 runs 19 residues. Germline loops: CDR1 SGHAT, CDR2 FQNNGV. This chain's CDR3 is CASSPGRQGMGVHNSPHHF. CDR3 in DNA: TGTGCCAGCAGCCCCGGCCGCCAGGGGATGGGGGTGCATAATTCACCCCACCACTTT.

V gene TRBV11-3 combines with J gene TRBJ2-7; 10 nucleotides agree with TRBD2. This CDR3 contains 15 residues. Germline V gene lookup returns CDR1 SGHNT and CDR2 YENEEA. V dropped 4 bases and J dropped 6; count of bases not matched to a gene: 9. CDR3 nucleotide sequence: TGTGCCAGCAGCTCCGGGGCTAGCGGGGGTGGCGAGCAGTACTTC. Its protein is CASSSGASGGGEQYF.

The table lists this clonotype with a few counts. The chain joins TRBV14 to TRBJ1-1, with 7 bases matching TRBD1. J lost 2 bases, V lost 6 bases, and 6 bases had no gene match. Germline V gives CDR1 SGHDN, CDR2 FVKESK. This CDR3 has 14 amino acids. The CDR3 nucleotides read TGTGCCAGCAGATCGACAGGGCCCAACACTGAAGCTTTCTTT. It encodes CASRSTGPNTEAFF.

This clonotype was recorded at least ten times. This chain uses TRBV7-2 with TRBJ1-5, with no clear D. CDR1 and CDR2 (germline): SGHTA, FQGNSA. The CDR3 runs 15 residues. V was shortened by 1 base and J by 7 bases, with 14 bases between the two germline ends. The CDR3 sequence: CASSLDPGRAQPQHF. The CDR3 DNA reads as TGTGCCAGCAGCTTAGATCCGGGAAGGGCGCAGCCCCAGCATTTT. Together with reference TRBV7-2 and TRBJ1-5, the CDR3 gives the full variable domain: GAGVSQSPSNKVTEKGKDVELRCDPISGHTALYWYRQSLGQGLEFLIYFQGNSAPDKSGLPSDRFSAERTGGSVSTLTIQRTQQEDSAVYLCASSLDPGRAQPQHFGDGTRLSIL.

This clonotype was observed a handful of times. The genes are TRBV12-3 or TRBV12-4 and TRBJ2-3, with 8 bases identical to TRBD1. V gave up 3 bases and J gave up 6 bases; unmatched junction bases: 8. The CDR3 has 15 amino acids. The CDR3 sequence is CASSFQTGAPDTQYF. CDR3 DNA sequence: TGTGCCAGCAGTTTTCAGACAGGGGCCCCCGATACGCAGTATTTT.

This clonotype has a count of ten or more. The chain recombines TRBV7-2 with TRBJ1-5; D not resolved. The CDR3 consists of 13 residues. Trimming removed 1 base from V and 11 bases from J, with 12 bases in between. Germline V CDR1 and CDR2: SGHTA, FQGNSA. The DNA of the CDR3 is TGTGCCAGCAGCTTAGACTATCAGAAGTCCCAGCATTTT. Protein: CASSLDYQKSQHF. Complete variable domain (other parts from reference TRBV7-2 and TRBJ1-5): GAGVSQSPSNKVTEKGKDVELRCDPISGHTALYWYRQSLGQGLEFLIYFQGNSAPDKSGLPSDRFSAERTGGSVSTLTIQRTQQEDSAVYLCASSLDYQKSQHFGDGTRLSIL.

Comment on this clonotype: This sequence may be a read error, since a much larger clone differs from it by one base. This sequence joins TRBV12-3 or TRBV12-4 and TRBJ2-1; D is unresolved. The CDR3 sequence is 11 residues long. In DNA form, the CDR3 reads TGTGTCAGCAGTTTCGATGCGAGCCAGTTCTTC. Amino acid sequence: CVSSFDASQFF.

The table lists this clonotype with many counts. The rearrangement links TRBV12-3 or TRBV12-4 to TRBJ1-1, with D perhaps TRBD1 (5 bases). V was pared by 5 bases and J by 7 bases, with 11 bases between. The CDR3 runs 12 residues. As DNA, the CDR3 is TGTGCCAGCAGTCACCGGGACGGTGAAGCTTTCTTT. Translated: CASSHRDGEAFF.

This clonotype has more than one count but fewer than ten. This chain joins TRBV5-4 and TRBJ1-2; D gene uncertain. The CDR3 has 12 residues. Per germline, CDR1 SGHNT and CDR2 YYREEE (reference sequence). V was clipped by 2 bases and J by 8 bases, with 10 bases between them. This CDR3 is CASSLGGSGYTF. As DNA, the CDR3 is TGTGCCAGCAGCTTAGGAGGATCCGGCTACACCTTC.